The TCR beta chain described here comes from a study of tumor and adjacent non-tumor tissue in lung cancer. For the study at large: There were 11 to 12 adenocarcinoma, 2 squamous cell carcinoma and 1 small cell lung cancer cases. Stage I to III disease affected 10 men and several women aged about 31 to 85. Broader study findings: Higher tumor TCR diversity was associated with shorter survival. Normal lung showed higher cumulative top 100 clone frequency than tumor.

No cell sorting was done before RNA was extracted from the tissue. V shed 5 bases, J shed 4 bases, and the junction held 9 bases outside the gene matches. Looked up from germline, CDR1 is SGHAT and CDR2 is FQNNGV. The length of the CDR3 is 16 residues. The library came from three nested PCR rounds adapted from ARM-PCR protocols. In TCRdb, the multiplex PCR reads were re-called with MiXCR into one record per CDR3 protein. The sample shows approximately 100,000 distinct CDR3 sequences, 75% of them seen only once. By its share, this clonotype is medium-sized. Its antigen is currently unknown. This sequence originates from a woman in her fifties or sixties with non-small cell lung cancer. The chain combines TRBV11-2 with TRBJ2-1; the match to TRBD2 covers 9 bases. The sequencing sample was made of lung tumor tissue. The CDR3 bases are TGTGCCAGCAGCCATATTAGCGGGGGCCGATACAATGAGCAGTTCTTC. Its protein product is CASSHISGGRYNEQFF.